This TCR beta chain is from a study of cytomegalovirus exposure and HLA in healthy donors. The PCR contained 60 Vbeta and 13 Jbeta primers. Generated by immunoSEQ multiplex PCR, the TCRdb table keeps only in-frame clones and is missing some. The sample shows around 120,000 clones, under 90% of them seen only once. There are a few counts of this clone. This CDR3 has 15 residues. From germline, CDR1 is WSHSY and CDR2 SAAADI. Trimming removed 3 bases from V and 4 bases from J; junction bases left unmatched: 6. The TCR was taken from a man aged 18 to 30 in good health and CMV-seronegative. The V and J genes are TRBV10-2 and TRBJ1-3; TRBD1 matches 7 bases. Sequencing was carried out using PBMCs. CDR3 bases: TGCGCCAGCAGTGACTCGACAGGGCTCGGAAACACCATATATTTT. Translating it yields CASSDSTGLGNTIYF.